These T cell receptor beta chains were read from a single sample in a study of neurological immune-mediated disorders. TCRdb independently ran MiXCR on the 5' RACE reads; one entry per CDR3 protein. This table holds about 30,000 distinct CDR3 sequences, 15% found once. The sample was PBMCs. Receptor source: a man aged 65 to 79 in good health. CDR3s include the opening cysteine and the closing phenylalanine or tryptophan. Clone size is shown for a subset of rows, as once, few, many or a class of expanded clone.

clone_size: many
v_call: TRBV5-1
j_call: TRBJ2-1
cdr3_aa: CASSFTEEQFF

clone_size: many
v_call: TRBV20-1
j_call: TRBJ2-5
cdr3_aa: CSERRAGGGETQYF

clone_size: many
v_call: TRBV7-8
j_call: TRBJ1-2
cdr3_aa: CTSSSGTSPEGYGYTF

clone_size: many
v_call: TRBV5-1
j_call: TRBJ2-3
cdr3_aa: CASSLRRLAGTTDTQYF

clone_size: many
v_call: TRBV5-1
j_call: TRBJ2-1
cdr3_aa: CASSLFGPGRSYNEQFF

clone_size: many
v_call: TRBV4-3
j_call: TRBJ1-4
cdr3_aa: CASSQDGVGEKLFF

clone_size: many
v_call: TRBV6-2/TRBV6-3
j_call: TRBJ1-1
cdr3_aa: CASSRILGTGATEAFF

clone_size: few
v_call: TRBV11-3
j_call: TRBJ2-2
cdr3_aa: CASSLEPGLANTGELFF

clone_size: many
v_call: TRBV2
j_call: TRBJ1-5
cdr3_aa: CASSLGTGGNQPQHF

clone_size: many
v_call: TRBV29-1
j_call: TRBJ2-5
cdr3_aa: CSVEVSSGETQYF

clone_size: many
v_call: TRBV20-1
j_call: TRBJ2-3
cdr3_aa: CSARVLGGGSLLDTQYF

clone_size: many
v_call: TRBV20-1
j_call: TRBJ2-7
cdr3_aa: CSARDRTGGGSYEQYF

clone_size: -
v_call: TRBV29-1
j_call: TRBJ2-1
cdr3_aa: CSVRLNGRSYNEQFF

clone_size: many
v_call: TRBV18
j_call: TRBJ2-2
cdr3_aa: CASSQGTGAYTGELFF

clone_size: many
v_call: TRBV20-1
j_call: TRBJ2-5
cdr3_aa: CSAVGVAGQETQYF

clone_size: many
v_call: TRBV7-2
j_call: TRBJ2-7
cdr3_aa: CASSLNPRGLPDLEQYF

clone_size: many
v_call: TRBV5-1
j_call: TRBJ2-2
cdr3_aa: CASSLNGHLGTGELFF

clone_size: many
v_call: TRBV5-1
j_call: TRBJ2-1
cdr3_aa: CASSSGPAGSSYNEQFF

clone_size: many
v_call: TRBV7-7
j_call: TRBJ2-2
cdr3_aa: CASSSSWARDGELFF

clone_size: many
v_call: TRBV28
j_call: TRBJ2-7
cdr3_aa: CASSSAGTGGYNEQYF

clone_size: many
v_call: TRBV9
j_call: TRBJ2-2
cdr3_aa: CASTAGQPNTGELFF

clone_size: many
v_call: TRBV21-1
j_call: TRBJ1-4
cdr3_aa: CASKVPGLLNEKLFF

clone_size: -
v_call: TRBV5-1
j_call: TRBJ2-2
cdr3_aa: CASSFGQGAPQNTGELFF

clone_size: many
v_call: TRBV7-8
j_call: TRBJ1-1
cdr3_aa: CASSLARTGGVGAFF

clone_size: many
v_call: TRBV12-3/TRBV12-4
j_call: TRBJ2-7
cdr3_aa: CASSLNGGDEQYF

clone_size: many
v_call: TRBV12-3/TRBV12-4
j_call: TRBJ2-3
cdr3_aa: CASSLHRETDTQYF

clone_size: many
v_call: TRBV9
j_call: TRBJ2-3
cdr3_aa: CASSVQTADTQYF

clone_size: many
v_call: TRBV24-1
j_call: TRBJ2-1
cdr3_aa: CATSDPLGTRTHEQFF

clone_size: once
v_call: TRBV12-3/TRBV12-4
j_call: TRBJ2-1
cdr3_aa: CASSLRRVYF

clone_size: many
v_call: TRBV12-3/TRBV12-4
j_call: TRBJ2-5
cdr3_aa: CASSLSGRGNFQETQYF

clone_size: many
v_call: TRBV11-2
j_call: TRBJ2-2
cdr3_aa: CASSLRGVVTGELFF

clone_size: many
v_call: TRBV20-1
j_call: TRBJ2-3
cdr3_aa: CSATWGGSTDTQYF

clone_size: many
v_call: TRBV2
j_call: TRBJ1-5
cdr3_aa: CASSRDNNQPQHF

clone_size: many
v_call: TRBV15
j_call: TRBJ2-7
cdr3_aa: CATSRGGGAVEQYF

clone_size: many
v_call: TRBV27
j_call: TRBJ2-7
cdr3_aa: CASSRKGGQGLTYEQYF

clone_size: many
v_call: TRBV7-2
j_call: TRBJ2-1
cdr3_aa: CASRRSAGGIYNEQFF

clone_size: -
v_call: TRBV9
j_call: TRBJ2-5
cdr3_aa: CASSPRGGGQETQYF

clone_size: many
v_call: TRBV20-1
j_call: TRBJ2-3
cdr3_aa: CSARADRGNWDTQYF

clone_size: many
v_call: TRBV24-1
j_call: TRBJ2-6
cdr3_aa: CATESGANVLTF

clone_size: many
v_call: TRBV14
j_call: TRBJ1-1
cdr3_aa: CASSQENTEAFF

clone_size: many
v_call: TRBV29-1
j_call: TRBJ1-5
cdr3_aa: CSVGSPNQPQHF

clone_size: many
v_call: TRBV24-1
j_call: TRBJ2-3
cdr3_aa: CATSDSDRSIGTDTQYF

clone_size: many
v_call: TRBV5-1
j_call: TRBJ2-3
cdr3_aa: CASSPVRSGIGADTQYF

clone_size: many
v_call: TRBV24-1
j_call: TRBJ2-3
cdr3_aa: CATSDGTPKYTDTQYF

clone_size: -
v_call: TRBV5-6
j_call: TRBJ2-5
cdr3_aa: CASSLVGRGETQYF

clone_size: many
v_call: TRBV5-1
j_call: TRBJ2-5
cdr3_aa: CASSFGTGEETQYF

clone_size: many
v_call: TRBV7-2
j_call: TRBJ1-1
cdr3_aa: CASSLAVGEAFF

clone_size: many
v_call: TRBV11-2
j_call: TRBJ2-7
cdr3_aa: CASSLDLGAFKQYF

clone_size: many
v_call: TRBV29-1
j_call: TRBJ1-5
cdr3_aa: CSVRMGWGSNQPQHF

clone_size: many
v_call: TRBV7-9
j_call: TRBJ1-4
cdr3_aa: CASSSPGGRLFF

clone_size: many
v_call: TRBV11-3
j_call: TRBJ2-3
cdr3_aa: CASSLVSWGGTDTQYF

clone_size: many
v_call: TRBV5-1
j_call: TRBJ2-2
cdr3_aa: CASSGGSGTGELFF